At least ten counts were recorded for the clone carrying this T cell receptor (beta chain). A quantitative 5'-RACE method, one with molecular barcodes, was used to make TCR beta libraries. Each CDR3 protein is one row after TCRdb ran MiXCR on the 5' RACE reads. The data contain 200,000 to 250,000 distinct CDR3 sequences, around 10% of them singletons. This record belongs to a study of CD8 T cells in ankylosing spondylitis. The J segment lost 8 bases and the V segment lost 4 bases, leaving 22 bases of the junction unmatched. The germline CDR1 and CDR2 sequences are LNHNV and YYDKDF (reference sequence). This CDR3 comprises 18 residues.

The rearrangement links TRBV15 to TRBJ1-2; TRBD1 matches at 7 bases. Sequences were obtained from blood, either unsorted or a sorted T cell fraction (not recorded which). The sequence was obtained from a male donor with ankylosing spondylitis or in good health (not recorded which). This CDR3 is CATSIPGDRSFNYGGYTF. CDR3 bases: TGTGCCACCAGCATCCCAGGGGACAGATCCTTTAACTATGGCGGCTACACCTTC. The full variable domain, completed using reference TRBV15 and TRBJ1-2, is DAMVIQNPRYQVTQFGKPVTLSCSQTLNHNVMYWYQQKSSQAPKLLFHYYDKDFNNEADTPDNFQSRRPNTSFCFLDIRSPGLGDTAMYLCATSIPGDRSFNYGGYTFGSGTRLTVV.